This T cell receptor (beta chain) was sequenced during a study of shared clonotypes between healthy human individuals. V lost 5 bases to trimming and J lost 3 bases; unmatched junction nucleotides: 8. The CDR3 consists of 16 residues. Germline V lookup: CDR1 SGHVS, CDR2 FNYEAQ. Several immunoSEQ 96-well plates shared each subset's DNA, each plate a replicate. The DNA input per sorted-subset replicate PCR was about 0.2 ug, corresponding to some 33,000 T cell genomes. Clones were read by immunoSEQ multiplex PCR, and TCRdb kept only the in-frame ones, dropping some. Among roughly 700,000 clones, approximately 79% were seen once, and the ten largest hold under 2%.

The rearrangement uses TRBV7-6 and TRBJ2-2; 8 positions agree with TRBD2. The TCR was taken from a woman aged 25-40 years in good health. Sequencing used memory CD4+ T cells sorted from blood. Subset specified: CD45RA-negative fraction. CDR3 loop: CASSPRPLADTGELFF. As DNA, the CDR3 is TGTGCCAGCAGCCCAAGGCCACTAGCGGACACCGGGGAGCTGTTTTTT.